This passage covers 22 T cell receptor beta chains from one sample sequenced in a study of a mutant IDH1 vaccine in newly diagnosed glioma. TCRdb's copy holds only in-frame clones and misses some; the assay was immunoSEQ multiplex PCR. The sample holds over 30,000 clones, 60% to 85% seen once. As for time point: baseline, week 1 (first vaccination visit). Treatment defined: pre-vaccination baseline after standard-of-care therapy. The starting material was peripheral blood mononuclear cells (PBMCs), obtained from a glioma patient treated with radiotherapy, temozolomide or both. The receptors originated from a man over 45 with glioma. Some clones in this sample may be carry-over from other donors' samples.

The chain combines TRBV11-2 with TRBJ2-6; D not certain. The V end lost 3 bases, the J end lost 0 bases, and 6 bases lay between the germline ends. Germline CDR1 SGHAT, CDR2 FQNNGV. The CDR3 totals 15 residues. CDR3 sequence (DNA): TGTGCCAGCAGCTTTAGCTACTCTGGGGCCAACGTCCTGACTTTC. This encodes CASSFSYSGANVLTF.

The chain has TRBV2 and TRBJ2-7, with unresolved D. Trimming left V 4 bases short and J 5 bases short, with 6 bases between. This CDR3 spans 11 amino acids. The germline CDR1 and CDR2 sequences are SNHLY and FYNNEI. CDR3 in amino acids: CASSVEDEQYF. As DNA, the CDR3 is TGTGCCAGCAGTGTTGAGGACGAGCAGTACTTC.

The J gene is TRBJ2-5, the V gene TRBV14, with TRBD2 as a possible D gene (5 bases). V lost 0 bases, J lost 5 bases, and 13 bases lay in between. This CDR3 is 15 amino acids long. Germline loops: CDR1 SGHDN, CDR2 FVKESK. CDR3 bases: TGTGCCAGCAGCCAAGATGCCCTGAGGGAGGAGACCCAGTACTTC. It codes for CASSQDALREETQYF.

The CDR3 here is CASSRVSGLDFGEQFF. In DNA form, the CDR3 reads TGTGCCAGCAGCCGCGTGTCGGGACTAGATTTTGGTGAGCAGTTCTTC. The rearrangement links TRBV4-2 to TRBJ2-1, with TRBD2 matching over 8 bases. V lost 4 bases to trimming and J lost 9 bases; unmatched junction nucleotides: 14. The CDR3 consists of 16 residues. The V gene's germline CDR1 is LGHNA and CDR2 YNFKEQ.

The rearrangement uses TRBV7-9 and TRBJ1-2, with a tentative D call TRBD1 (5 bases). Trimming removed 0 bases from V and 4 bases from J, with 15 bases in between. Germline loops: CDR1 SEHNR, CDR2 FQNEAQ (reference sequence). CDR3 length equals 16 residues. CDR3 in amino acids: CASSLAGPHGGYGYTF. In DNA, the CDR3 is TGTGCCAGCAGCTTAGCTGGGCCACACGGGGGCTATGGCTACACCTTC.

The chain combines TRBV7-9 with TRBJ2-5; D possibly corresponds to TRBD2 (8 bases). CDR3 length equals 15 residues. Germline CDR1 reads SEHNR; CDR2 reads FQNEAQ (reference sequence). V was pared by 4 bases and J by 2 bases, with 14 bases between. The CDR3 region has the DNA TGTGCCAGCAGCTCGGGGGGGGACAGACAAGAGACCCAGTACTTC. Its protein is CASSSGGDRQETQYF.

V usage is TRBV19 and J usage is TRBJ1-5; 9 nucleotides match TRBD1. V shed 4 bases and J 4 bases; nucleotides not matched to a gene: 8. The CDR3 extends over 16 amino acids. Germline V lookup: CDR1 LNHDA, CDR2 SQIVND (reference sequence). The CDR3: CASSTQQGAGNQPQHF. DNA for the CDR3: TGTGCCAGTAGTACGCAACAGGGGGCAGGGAATCAGCCCCAGCATTTT.

The V gene is TRBV9, the J gene TRBJ1-5; 8 nucleotides line up with TRBD1. V was pared by 1 base and J by 9 bases, with 3 bases of the junction left unmatched. Germline V gene data show CDR1 as SGDLS and CDR2 as YYNGEE. CDR3 length equals 13 residues. The CDR3 sequence is CASSVTGTGPQHF. The CDR3, as DNA: TGTGCCAGCAGCGTAACGGGGACAGGGCCCCAGCATTTT. The complete variable domain, with remaining parts taken from reference TRBV9 and TRBJ1-5, reads DSGVTQTPKHLITATGQRVTLRCSPRSGDLSVYWYQQSLDQGLQFLIQYYNGEERAKGNILERFSAQQFPDLHSELNLSSLELGDSALYFCASSVTGTGPQHFGDGTRLSIL.

This sequence joins TRBV6-5 and TRBJ1-1; D call uncertain. Per the germline V gene, CDR1 is MNHEY and CDR2 is SVGAGI. V was shortened by 0 bases and J by 7 bases, with 9 bases between the two germline ends. The CDR3 has 13 amino acids. Here the CDR3 reads CASSYSRYSEAFF. The CDR3 DNA reads as TGTGCCAGCAGTTACTCGAGGTACAGTGAAGCTTTCTTT.

The V gene is TRBV7-9, the J gene TRBJ1-6; D ambiguous. The V gene's germline CDR1 is SEHNR and CDR2 FQNEAQ (reference sequence). This CDR3 has 16 residues. The V end lost 1 base, the J end lost 7 bases, and 14 bases lay between the germline ends. The CDR3 coding sequence is TGTGCCAGCAGCTTAGAGCAGGACGTGAGAAATTCACCCCTCCACTTT. This sequence encodes CASSLEQDVRNSPLHF. The entire variable domain, with the rest obtained from reference TRBV7-9 and TRBJ1-6, is as follows: DTGVSQNPRHKITKRGQNVTFRCDPISEHNRLYWYRQTLGQGPEFLTYFQNEAQLEKSRLLSDRFSAERPKGSFSTLEIQRTEQGDSAMYLCASSLEQDVRNSPLHFGNGTRLTVT.

V usage is TRBV5-1 and J usage is TRBJ1-1, with 11 bases fitting TRBD1. V lost 4 bases to trimming and J lost 7 bases; unmatched junction nucleotides: 6. The CDR3 length is 14 residues. Germline V gene sequence: CDR1 SGHRS, CDR2 YFSETQ. The CDR3 loop reads CASSEGQGVGEAFF. The CDR3 DNA is TGCGCCAGCAGCGAGGGACAGGGGGTTGGTGAAGCTTTCTTT.

This chain links TRBV5-6 with TRBJ2-7; D remains ambiguous. CDR3 length equals 13 residues. V shed 0 bases and J shed 0 bases, with 4 bases lying between them. Germline CDR1 SGHDT, CDR2 YYEEEE. The DNA for the CDR3 is TGTGCCAGCAGCTTGGTACTCTCCTACGAGCAGTACTTC. The encoded protein is CASSLVLSYEQYF.

This clone was seen a handful of times. CDR3 nucleotides: TGTGCCACCAGCAGCGGGACAGGGGGTATTCGGAGGGAAAAACTGTTTTTT. This sequence encodes CATSSGTGGIRREKLFF. This chain joins TRBV15 and TRBJ1-4; 11 nucleotides line up with TRBD1. This CDR3 is built from 17 residues. CDR1 and CDR2 (germline): LNHNV, YYDKDF (reference sequence). V was pared by 3 bases and J by 8 bases, with 11 bases of the junction left unmatched.

The J gene is TRBJ2-4, the V gene TRBV29-1; 7 bases line up with TRBD1. V dropped 6 bases and J dropped 3; count of bases not matched to a gene: 8. The CDR3 runs to 14 residues. Germline V gives CDR1 SQVTM, CDR2 ANQGSEA. The CDR3 reads CSVLRQGGKNIQYF. The CDR3 coding sequence is TGCAGCGTACTCCGACAGGGCGGCAAAAACATTCAGTACTTC.

This chain connects TRBV6-1 to TRBJ1-5, with D maybe TRBD1 (6 bases). The germline V gene encodes CDR1 MNHNS and CDR2 SASEGT. Trimming removed 7 bases from V and 1 base from J, with 11 bases in between. The CDR3 spans 14 residues. CDR3 sequence: CASNLGQSNQPQHF. The CDR3 DNA sequence: TGTGCCAGCAATCTAGGACAGAGCAATCAGCCCCAGCATTTT.

The gene calls are TRBV4-1 and TRBJ2-7; D gene uncertain. V gave up 3 bases and J gave up 3 bases, with 12 bases separating them. This CDR3 region has 14 residues. CDR1 and CDR2 from the germline V gene are MGHRA and YSYEKL. The CDR3 loop is CASSQAFGDYEQYF. For the CDR3, the DNA is TGCGCCAGCAGCCAGGCATTTGGAGACTACGAGCAGTACTTC.

The chain joins TRBV11-3 to TRBJ2-7; 10 nucleotides line up with TRBD2. Trimming at V came to 1 base and at J to 1 base, leaving 4 bases not matched to a gene. The CDR3 loop spans 16 amino acids. Per the germline V gene, CDR1 is SGHNT and CDR2 is YENEEA. This chain's CDR3 is CASSLATSGFSYEQYF. Written as DNA, the CDR3 is TGTGCCAGCAGCTTAGCGACTAGCGGGTTTTCCTACGAGCAGTACTTC.

The gene calls are TRBV5-1 and TRBJ2-7; 12 positions match TRBD2. The CDR3 extends over 14 amino acids. Trimming took 4 bases from V and 5 from J; bases not matched to a gene: 4. CDR1 is SGHRS, CDR2 YFSETQ, per germline. The CDR3 loop is CASSLAGGPDEQYF. Written as DNA, the CDR3 is TGCGCCAGCAGCCTAGCGGGAGGGCCTGACGAGCAGTACTTC.

J is TRBJ2-7 and V is TRBV11-3; D gene uncertain. Germline V gene data show CDR1 as SGHNT and CDR2 as YENEEA. The CDR3 extends over 15 amino acids. V lost 1 base, J lost 2 bases, and 12 bases lay in between. DNA of the CDR3: TGTGCCAGCAGCTTAGTTCACTACTCCCCCTACGAGCAGTACTTC. Protein sequence: CASSLVHYSPYEQYF.

V and J are TRBV5-1 and TRBJ1-4; 7 positions match TRBD1. CDR1 is SGHRS and CDR2 is YFSETQ in the germline V gene. Trimming took 3 bases from V and 3 from J; bases not matched to a gene: 2. The CDR3 contains 14 residues. CDR3 amino acids: CASSSGQPNEKLFF. The CDR3 nucleotides are TGCGCCAGCAGCTCGGGACAGCCTAATGAAAAACTGTTTTTT. The variable domain in full, with the rest retrieved from reference TRBV5-1 and TRBJ1-4, is KAGVTQTPRYLIKTRGQQVTLSCSPISGHRSVSWYQQTPGQGLQFLFEYFSETQRNKGNFPGRFSGRQFSNSRSEMNVSTLELGDSALYLCASSSGQPNEKLFFGSGTQLSVL.

The chain couples TRBV29-1 to TRBJ2-4; weak D call: TRBD1 (5 bases). This CDR3 is 15 amino acids long. Trimming shortened V by 7 bases and J by 0 bases, and 16 bases separated the two germline ends. Germline V gives CDR1 SQVTM, CDR2 ANQGSEA. CDR3 protein: CSALCRVLAKNIQYF. DNA of the CDR3: TGCAGCGCCCTTTGCAGGGTACTAGCCAAAAACATTCAGTACTTC.

The chain joins TRBV5-1 to TRBJ2-7, with 9 nucleotides matching TRBD1. V trimming: 5 bases; J trimming: 3 bases; junction bases outside the gene matches: 9. The length of the CDR3 is 15 residues. Germline-derived CDR1 and CDR2 are SGHRS and YFSETQ. The CDR3 reads CASRQAGQGIYEQYF. CDR3 nucleotide sequence: TGCGCCAGCAGGCAAGCCGGACAGGGGATCTACGAGCAGTACTTC.